Listed below are T cell receptor beta chains from one sample, sequenced in a study of T cell responses to AZD1222 COVID-19 vaccine. Method: immunoSEQ multiplex PCR; TCRdb's copy keeps in-frame clones and lacks some. The data show about 140,000 clones, nearly 90% seen once. Specimen: peripheral blood, collected 28 days after the second dose of the MenACWY control vaccine. The receptors come from an adult who received the MenACWY meningococcal vaccine as a control. Both conserved end residues are part of each CDR3. The D gene is left open where the match is weak. Clone size appears in some rows only: once, few, many, or a class for an expanded clone.

d_gene	abundance	v_gene	j_gene	CDR3aa	CDR3nt
NA	NA	TRBV5-4	TRBJ1-1	CASSSRTGKRDTEAFF	TGTGCCAGCAGCTCCCGTACAGGGAAACGGGACACTGAAGCTTTCTTT
TRBD1	NA	TRBV5-1	TRBJ2-3	CASSLSQGAKTDTQYF	TGCGCCAGCAGCTTGTCCCAGGGGGCGAAGACAGATACGCAGTATTTT
TRBD1	NA	TRBV7-2	TRBJ1-1	CASSWGQSNTEAFF	TGTGCCAGCAGCTGGGGACAGTCGAACACTGAAGCTTTCTTT
TRBD1	NA	TRBV5-8	TRBJ2-7	CASSPGTGVGEQYF	TGTGCCAGCAGCCCCGGGACAGGGGTCGGCGAGCAGTACTTC
NA	NA	TRBV11-2	TRBJ1-3	CASSPRFGNSGNTIYF	TGTGCCAGCAGCCCAAGGTTCGGGAACTCCGGAAACACCATATATTTT
NA	NA	TRBV7-2	TRBJ2-2	CASSLAPQGTGELFF	TGTGCCAGCAGCTTAGCGCCCCAGGGTACCGGGGAGCTGTTTTTT
NA	NA	TRBV27	TRBJ1-6	CASREGGALSSPLHF	TGTGCCAGCAGGGAAGGGGGGGCCCTGAGTTCACCCCTCCACTTT
TRBD2	NA	TRBV28	TRBJ2-7	CASSSSQSGRTYEQYF	TGTGCCAGCAGTTCCTCCCAGAGCGGGAGAACCTACGAGCAGTACTTC
TRBD2	once	TRBV7-9	TRBJ2-3	CASSSKREKLDTQYF	TGTGCCAGCAGCTCTAAGCGGGAGAAGCTAGATACGCAGTATTTT
TRBD2	NA	TRBV5-4	TRBJ2-2	CASSQIAGRNTGELFF	TGTGCCAGCAGCCAGATAGCGGGGAGGAACACCGGGGAGCTGTTTTTT
NA	NA	TRBV19	TRBJ2-7	CASSMIFGRIYEQYF	TGTGCCAGTAGTATGATATTCGGCAGGATCTACGAGCAGTACTTC
NA	NA	TRBV7-9	TRBJ1-4	CASSLGGPGEKLFF	TGTGCCAGCAGCTTAGGAGGGCCCGGTGAAAAACTGTTTTTT
NA	NA	TRBV19	TRBJ2-4	CASSVSRSQDIQYF	TGTGCCAGTAGTGTGTCCCGGTCCCAGGACATTCAGTACTTC
NA	NA	TRBV25-1	TRBJ1-1	CASTRGGYTEAFF	TGTGCCAGCACTAGGGGGGGATACACTGAAGCTTTCTTT
NA	NA	TRBV19	TRBJ1-5	CASSNSGDYSNQPQHF	TGTGCCAGTAGTAATTCGGGGGACTATAGCAATCAGCCCCAGCATTTT
NA	few	TRBV5-8	TRBJ1-2	CASINTPARGGYTF	TGTGCCAGCATCAATACACCCGCTCGGGGTGGCTACACCTTC
NA	NA	TRBV18	TRBJ1-5	CASSTDSNQPQHF	TGTGCCAGCTCAACCGATAGCAATCAGCCCCAGCATTTT
NA	NA	TRBV5-4	TRBJ2-7	CASSPREQGEQYF	TGTGCCAGCAGCCCTCGGGAGCAGGGGGAGCAGTACTTC
NA	NA	TRBV6-5	TRBJ2-7	CASSLDRDLYEQYF	TGTGCCAGCAGCCTGGACCGGGACCTCTACGAGCAGTACTTC
NA	NA	TRBV6-1	TRBJ1-2	CASSDHANYGYTF	TGTGCCAGCAGTGACCACGCTAACTATGGCTACACCTTC
TRBD1	NA	TRBV5-1	TRBJ2-2	CASSAGQGAATGELFF	TGCGCCAGCAGCGCCGGACAGGGGGCGGCCACCGGGGAGCTGTTTTTT
TRBD1	NA	TRBV2	TRBJ1-5	CASRGGVDRDNQPQHF	TGTGCCAGCAGGGGGGGGGTGGACAGGGACAATCAGCCCCAGCATTTT
NA	NA	TRBV5-1	TRBJ2-7	CASSRMAGTGAYEQYF	TGCGCCAGCAGCCGGATGGCCGGGACCGGAGCCTACGAGCAGTACTTC
NA	once	TRBV2	TRBJ1-1	CASSGGRNTEAFF	TGTGCCAGCAGTGGCGGCAGGAACACTGAAGCTTTCTTT
TRBD1	NA	TRBV28	TRBJ1-2	CASSTRQGAKGYTF	TGTGCCAGCAGCACAAGACAGGGGGCTAAAGGCTACACCTTC
TRBD1	once	TRBV27	TRBJ1-2	CASSPAGTGGFGYGYTF	TGTGCCAGCAGTCCCGCGGGGACAGGGGGGTTTGGCTATGGCTACACCTTC
TRBD1	NA	TRBV5-5	TRBJ2-2	CASSPRDRGRDTGELFF	TGTGCCAGCAGCCCTCGCGACAGGGGGCGCGACACCGGGGAGCTGTTTTTT
TRBD2	once	TRBV7-2	TRBJ2-1	CASSPLAGGPVKQFF	TGTGCCAGCAGCCCATTAGCGGGGGGGCCGGTGAAACAGTTCTTC
NA	NA	TRBV2	TRBJ2-2	CASEGRLTNTGELFF	TGTGCCAGCGAGGGACGATTGACGAACACCGGGGAGCTGTTTTTT
TRBD2	NA	TRBV24-1	TRBJ2-1	CATSDPKWTSGYNEQFF	TGTGCCACCAGTGACCCAAAATGGACTAGCGGTTACAATGAGCAGTTCTTC
NA	NA	TRBV6-5	TRBJ1-2	CASSIGDNYGYTF	TGTGCCAGCAGTATCGGGGATAACTATGGCTACACCTTC
NA	NA	TRBV3-1/TRBV3-2	TRBJ1-2	CASSQGSPDSHYGYTF	TGTGCCAGCAGCCAAGGATCGCCTGACAGCCACTATGGCTACACCTTC
TRBD2	few	TRBV13	TRBJ2-3	CASSSLSGRATGTDTQYF	TGTGCCAGCAGCTCCCTTTCCGGGAGGGCCACAGGCACAGATACGCAGTATTTT
NA	NA	TRBV10-3	TRBJ2-1	CAISEHARGSYNEQFF	TGTGCCATCAGTGAGCACGCGAGGGGGTCCTACAATGAGCAGTTCTTC
TRBD1	NA	TRBV6-4	TRBJ2-5	CASSRILPGQGRGPQETQYF	TGTGCCAGCAGTCGTATCTTGCCGGGACAGGGGAGGGGACCCCAAGAGACCCAGTACTTC
NA	NA	TRBV30	TRBJ1-1	CAWSVGGPTTLGNTEAFF	TGTGCCTGGAGTGTGGGGGGGCCAACAACCCTAGGGAACACTGAAGCTTTCTTT
NA	few	TRBV7-2	TRBJ2-3	CASSVSGGTDTQYF	TGTGCCAGCAGTGTAAGCGGTGGCACAGATACGCAGTATTTT
NA	NA	TRBV6-4	TRBJ1-2	CASSDRGRGKDGYTF	TGTGCCAGCAGTGACAGAGGCAGGGGAAAGGATGGCTACACCTTC
NA	NA	TRBV30	TRBJ1-2	CAWSSGYYGYTF	TGTGCCTGGAGCTCAGGGTACTATGGCTACACCTTC
TRBD1	few	TRBV5-1	TRBJ1-4	CASSFTGTGGSTNEKLFF	TGCGCCAGCAGCTTTACCGGGACAGGGGGTTCAACTAATGAAAAACTGTTTTTT
NA	NA	TRBV7-2	TRBJ1-3	CASSLMGRTSGNTIYF	TGTGCCAGCAGCTTAATGGGGCGGACCTCTGGAAACACCATATATTTT
NA	NA	TRBV7-2	TRBJ1-2	CASSSLRRGGYTF	TGTGCCAGCAGCTCATTAAGGCGGGGTGGCTACACCTTC
NA	NA	TRBV10-2	TRBJ2-6	CASSEFSGANVLTF	TGCGCCAGCAGTGAATTTTCTGGGGCCAACGTCCTGACTTTC
NA	NA	TRBV18	TRBJ2-2	CASSIGSPANTGELFF	TGTGCCAGCTCCATTGGGTCGCCTGCGAACACCGGGGAGCTGTTTTTT
NA	NA	TRBV6-5	TRBJ2-7	CASSYLGAEQYF	TGTGCCAGCAGTTACCTTGGAGCCGAGCAGTACTTC